The rows below give T cell receptor beta chains drawn from one sample of a study of blood T cell repertoires in COVID-19. Clones were read by immunoSEQ multiplex PCR, and TCRdb kept only the in-frame ones, dropping some. This repertoire shows some 180,000 clones, around 79% found once; its top ten account for around 5.4%. Sequenced input: peripheral blood. Receptors originate from a woman aged 35 to 49 with COVID-19, enrolled during active disease. Both conserved end residues are part of each CDR3. D genes are given only for firm matches. The size of a clone is reported for some rows only, either as once, few or many, or as a class for expanded clones.

TRBV6-2/TRBV6-3	-	-	TRBJ2-7	CASSYGGFTTYEQYF	TGTGCCAGCAGTTACGGGGGCTTTACCACCTACGAGCAGTACTTC
TRBV9	few	TRBD2	TRBJ2-1	CASSPTIGGANYNEQFF	TGTGCCAGCAGCCCCACCATCGGGGGGGCCAATTACAATGAGCAGTTCTTC
TRBV2	-	TRBD1	TRBJ1-6	CASSGGQGYNSPLHF	TGTGCCAGCAGCGGAGGACAGGGCTATAATTCACCCCTCCACTTT
TRBV11-2	-	TRBD2	TRBJ2-1	CASSLLGTSAVYNEQFF	TGTGCCAGCAGCTTGCTTGGGACTAGCGCTGTATACAATGAGCAGTTCTTC
TRBV7-8	-	TRBD2	TRBJ2-1	CASSLAPSGVNNEQFF	TGTGCCAGCAGCTTAGCGCCTAGCGGGGTGAACAATGAGCAGTTCTTC
TRBV10-3	once	-	TRBJ1-4	CAISGGVALANEKLFF	TGTGCCATCAGTGGGGGGGTGGCGCTTGCTAATGAAAAACTGTTTTTT
TRBV7-9	-	-	TRBJ1-1	CASRGGVGTEAFF	TGTGCCAGCCGGGGAGGAGTGGGGACTGAAGCTTTCTTT
TRBV3-1/TRBV3-2	-	-	TRBJ1-5	CASSPTTGVTQHF	TGTGCCAGCAGCCCGACTACGGGGGTGACCCAGCATTTT
TRBV18	-	-	TRBJ1-4	CASSPREGTDEKLFF	TGTGCCAGCTCACCTCGGGAGGGGACGGATGAAAAACTGTTTTTT
TRBV6-5	-	-	TRBJ1-1	CASSYQDMNTEAFF	TGTGCCAGCAGTTACCAGGATATGAACACTGAAGCTTTCTTT
TRBV19	-	TRBD1	TRBJ2-7	CASTATGVGYEQYF	TGTGCCAGTACGGCGACAGGGGTGGGGTACGAGCAGTACTTC
TRBV7-2	-	-	TRBJ1-5	CASSLVRGEGIPQHF	TGTGCCAGCAGCTTAGTGAGAGGGGAGGGGATCCCCCAGCATTTT
TRBV15	-	-	TRBJ1-2	CATSRVPDYGYTF	TGTGCCACCAGCAGAGTTCCAGACTATGGCTACACCTTC
TRBV12-5	once	-	TRBJ2-1	CASGLVTVNEQFF	TGTGCTAGTGGTTTGGTAACAGTCAATGAGCAGTTCTTC
TRBV3-1/TRBV3-2	-	-	TRBJ1-3	CASSHRPMGAQGIYF	TGTGCCAGCAGCCATCGACCGATGGGAGCACAGGGCATATATTTT
TRBV5-4	few	-	TRBJ1-3	CASSLERGANPGNTIYF	TGTGCCAGCAGCTTGGAGCGGGGGGCGAACCCTGGAAACACCATATATTTT
TRBV18	-	TRBD1	TRBJ2-3	CASSPLGQGAGDTQYF	TGTGCCAGCTCACCGCTGGGACAGGGGGCCGGAGATACGCAGTATTTT
TRBV5-4	-	TRBD2	TRBJ2-7	CASSPGTSSYEQYF	TGTGCCAGCAGCCCGGGGACTAGCAGTTACGAGCAGTACTTC
TRBV7-9	-	TRBD1	TRBJ2-4	CASSPGQGQAKNIQYF	TGTGCCAGCAGCCCTGGACAGGGGCAAGCCAAAAACATTCAGTACTTC
TRBV9	-	-	TRBJ2-7	CASSARAGAIYEQYF	TGTGCCAGCAGCGCCCGTGCGGGGGCAATCTACGAGCAGTACTTC
TRBV5-1	-	TRBD1	TRBJ2-7	CASSLGPGQETYEQYF	TGCGCCAGCAGCTTGGGTCCGGGACAGGAGACCTACGAGCAGTACTTC
TRBV27	once	-	TRBJ2-6	CASSLMAASGANVLTF	TGTGCCAGCAGCCTTATGGCCGCTTCTGGGGCCAACGTCCTGACTTTC